This is a list of T cell receptor beta chains from one sample in a study of blood T cell repertoires in COVID-19. Repertoires were generated with immunoSEQ multiplex PCR, while TCRdb's copy carries only in-frame clones and drops some. The table includes 200,000 to 300,000 clones, just under 85% detected once. The sample taken for sequencing was peripheral blood. All receptors derive from a woman aged 80 or over with acute or convalescent COVID-19. Both conserved end residues are part of each CDR3. Fields, in order: clone size, J gene, D gene, V gene, CDR3 DNA, CDR3 protein. The D gene is left open where the match is weak. Where a row states a size, it is once, few, many or the class of an expanded clone; other rows omit it.

abundance: -; j_gene: TRBJ1-5; d_gene: TRBD1; v_gene: TRBV5-1; CDR3nt: TGCGCCAGCAGCCTCACAGGGGACAATCAGCCCCAGCATTTT; CDR3aa: CASSLTGDNQPQHF
abundance: -; j_gene: TRBJ1-1; d_gene: TRBD1; v_gene: TRBV5-1; CDR3nt: TGCGCCAGCAGCTTTACAGGGGGCGCTCCCACTGAAGCTTTCTTT; CDR3aa: CASSFTGGAPTEAFF
abundance: -; j_gene: TRBJ1-5; d_gene: -; v_gene: TRBV27; CDR3nt: TGTGCCAGCAGTCAAAGTTCAGGATGGAATCAGCCCCAGCATTTT; CDR3aa: CASSQSSGWNQPQHF
abundance: -; j_gene: TRBJ2-5; d_gene: -; v_gene: TRBV6-5; CDR3nt: TGTGCCAGCAAACCCGGGGAGACCCAGTACTTC; CDR3aa: CASKPGETQYF
abundance: few; j_gene: TRBJ1-3; d_gene: -; v_gene: TRBV5-1; CDR3nt: TGCGCCAGCAGCTTGGCCCTAGGCCTCTCTGGAAACACCATATATTTT; CDR3aa: CASSLALGLSGNTIYF
abundance: -; j_gene: TRBJ1-6; d_gene: -; v_gene: TRBV30; CDR3nt: TGTGCCTGGAGCCCCCAGGGCTATAATTCACCCCTCCACTTT; CDR3aa: CAWSPQGYNSPLHF
abundance: -; j_gene: TRBJ2-2; d_gene: TRBD1; v_gene: TRBV5-1; CDR3nt: TGCGCCAGCAGCTTAGGACAGGGCTTCGGGGAGCTGTTTTTT; CDR3aa: CASSLGQGFGELFF
abundance: -; j_gene: TRBJ1-4; d_gene: -; v_gene: TRBV29-1; CDR3nt: TGCAGCGCCCGTACAGGGAGTAATGAAAAACTGTTTTTT; CDR3aa: CSARTGSNEKLFF
abundance: -; j_gene: TRBJ2-1; d_gene: TRBD1; v_gene: TRBV6-5; CDR3nt: TGTGCCAGCAGCCGTCCAGGGGGCGCCTACAATGAGCAGTTCTTC; CDR3aa: CASSRPGGAYNEQFF
abundance: -; j_gene: TRBJ1-5; d_gene: -; v_gene: TRBV30; CDR3nt: TGTGCCTGGGGGCAGGAATGGGGCAATCAGCCCCAGCATTTT; CDR3aa: CAWGQEWGNQPQHF
abundance: -; j_gene: TRBJ2-2; d_gene: TRBD2; v_gene: TRBV9; CDR3nt: TGTGCCAGCAGCCTAACTAGCGGGGGATTCACCGGGGAGCTGTTTTTT; CDR3aa: CASSLTSGGFTGELFF
abundance: few; j_gene: TRBJ2-5; d_gene: TRBD1; v_gene: TRBV5-5; CDR3nt: TGTGCCAGCAGCTTGGCCTCAGGGGGCCCGAAAGAGACCCAGTACTTC; CDR3aa: CASSLASGGPKETQYF
abundance: -; j_gene: TRBJ2-1; d_gene: TRBD2; v_gene: TRBV25-1; CDR3nt: TGTGCCAGCAGTGAGGGGACTAGCGGGGGCGGCATTAAGTTCTTC; CDR3aa: CASSEGTSGGGIKFF
abundance: -; j_gene: TRBJ1-2; d_gene: -; v_gene: TRBV5-1; CDR3nt: TGCGCCAGCAGCACCCCTGGGGAGAACTATGGCTACACCTTC; CDR3aa: CASSTPGENYGYTF
abundance: few; j_gene: TRBJ2-2; d_gene: -; v_gene: TRBV4-1; CDR3nt: TGCGCCAGCAGTTCCTGGCAGGCCGGGGGCGGGGAGCTGTTTTTT; CDR3aa: CASSSWQAGGGELFF
abundance: -; j_gene: TRBJ2-3; d_gene: -; v_gene: TRBV28; CDR3nt: TGTGCCAGCAGTTTATACGGGGTAGACGTCAGCACAGATACGCAGTATTTT; CDR3aa: CASSLYGVDVSTDTQYF
abundance: -; j_gene: TRBJ2-2; d_gene: TRBD1; v_gene: TRBV10-3; CDR3nt: TGTGCCATCCTTCGGACAGGGGGCACGACCGGGGAGCTGTTTTTT; CDR3aa: CAILRTGGTTGELFF
abundance: -; j_gene: TRBJ2-3; d_gene: TRBD2; v_gene: TRBV7-2; CDR3nt: TGTGCCAGCAGCTCCCTGGGCGGGGGGGGAGGCACAGATACGCAGTATTTT; CDR3aa: CASSSLGGGGGTDTQYF
abundance: -; j_gene: TRBJ1-1; d_gene: -; v_gene: TRBV6-6; CDR3nt: TGTGCCAGCAGTGCCCCGGGGGGGCGGGGGAACACTGAAGCTTTCTTT; CDR3aa: CASSAPGGRGNTEAFF
abundance: -; j_gene: TRBJ1-1; d_gene: TRBD1; v_gene: TRBV3-1/TRBV3-2; CDR3nt: TGTGCCAGCAGCCAGGGGACAGGACAGAACACTGAAGCTTTCTTT; CDR3aa: CASSQGTGQNTEAFF
abundance: -; j_gene: TRBJ1-1; d_gene: -; v_gene: TRBV6-5; CDR3nt: TGTGCCAGCAGTTACTCGGGGACATCGAACACTGAAGCTTTCTTT; CDR3aa: CASSYSGTSNTEAFF
abundance: -; j_gene: TRBJ1-6; d_gene: -; v_gene: TRBV12-3/TRBV12-4; CDR3nt: TGTGCCAGCAGTTTAAGTAGCTCACCCCTCCACTTT; CDR3aa: CASSLSSSPLHF
abundance: -; j_gene: TRBJ1-3; d_gene: -; v_gene: TRBV18; CDR3nt: TGTGCCAGCTCACCGGACAGAGGGAGCAATACGCTCATATATTTT; CDR3aa: CASSPDRGSNTLIYF
abundance: -; j_gene: TRBJ2-5; d_gene: TRBD2; v_gene: TRBV7-6; CDR3nt: TGTGCCAGCAGCATAACTAGCGGGGCACAAGAGACCCAGTACTTC; CDR3aa: CASSITSGAQETQYF
abundance: -; j_gene: TRBJ1-1; d_gene: -; v_gene: TRBV2; CDR3nt: TGTGCCAGCAGTGAAGCCAGCTATGGCGGTGAAGCTTTCTTT; CDR3aa: CASSEASYGGEAFF
abundance: -; j_gene: TRBJ2-2; d_gene: -; v_gene: TRBV4-2; CDR3nt: TGTGCCAGCAGCCAATATTTTGTAGGACAGTGGAGCGGGGAGCTGTTTTTT; CDR3aa: CASSQYFVGQWSGELFF
abundance: -; j_gene: TRBJ2-3; d_gene: TRBD1; v_gene: TRBV6-7; CDR3nt: TGTGCCAGCAGTTACAAAGGGGCCCGGGGACAGAACACAGATACGCAGTATTTT; CDR3aa: CASSYKGARGQNTDTQYF
abundance: -; j_gene: TRBJ1-5; d_gene: TRBD1; v_gene: TRBV27; CDR3nt: TGTGCCAGCAGGGCCGGGGCAGGGGGAACCCATTCCAATCAGCCCCAGCATTTT; CDR3aa: CASRAGAGGTHSNQPQHF
abundance: -; j_gene: TRBJ2-2; d_gene: -; v_gene: TRBV5-1; CDR3nt: TGCGCCAGCAGCTTGGACAGGCCGGACACCGGGGAGCTGTTTTTT; CDR3aa: CASSLDRPDTGELFF
abundance: -; j_gene: TRBJ1-5; d_gene: TRBD1; v_gene: TRBV28; CDR3nt: TGTGCCAGCAGTTTGAACAGGGGGTCCAAAAATCAGCCCCAGCATTTT; CDR3aa: CASSLNRGSKNQPQHF
abundance: -; j_gene: TRBJ2-7; d_gene: -; v_gene: TRBV19; CDR3nt: TGTGCCAGTAGTAGGGACGGGAGCTCCTACGAGCAGTACTTC; CDR3aa: CASSRDGSSYEQYF
abundance: -; j_gene: TRBJ1-1; d_gene: -; v_gene: TRBV11-3; CDR3nt: TGTGCCAGCAGCCCGGGACAGAACACTGAAGCTTTCTTT; CDR3aa: CASSPGQNTEAFF
abundance: -; j_gene: TRBJ1-3; d_gene: -; v_gene: TRBV7-6; CDR3nt: TGTGCCAGCAGCTTAGGGGCGGGTCTGGGGAACACCATATATTTT; CDR3aa: CASSLGAGLGNTIYF
abundance: -; j_gene: TRBJ1-2; d_gene: -; v_gene: TRBV25-1; CDR3nt: TGTGCCAGCCGACCGGAAGCGGGGCAGGCGGTGATCCGCTACACCTTC; CDR3aa: CASRPEAGQAVIRYTF
abundance: once; j_gene: TRBJ1-3; d_gene: TRBD1; v_gene: TRBV30; CDR3nt: TGTGCCTGGAGCACGGGACAGGCTGGAAACACCATATATTTT; CDR3aa: CAWSTGQAGNTIYF
abundance: -; j_gene: TRBJ1-6; d_gene: TRBD1; v_gene: TRBV5-1; CDR3nt: TGCGCCAGCAGCTTGAGGGACAGGGATTCACCCCTCCACTTT; CDR3aa: CASSLRDRDSPLHF
abundance: -; j_gene: TRBJ1-2; d_gene: TRBD1; v_gene: TRBV15; CDR3nt: TGTGCCACCAGCAGAGGGACAGGAGAAGGTTATGGCTACACCTTC; CDR3aa: CATSRGTGEGYGYTF
abundance: once; j_gene: TRBJ2-5; d_gene: -; v_gene: TRBV9; CDR3nt: TGTGCCAGCAGCGTAGGGGGATTGGTTAGGGGTCCCCAAGAGACCCAGTACTTC; CDR3aa: CASSVGGLVRGPQETQYF
abundance: -; j_gene: TRBJ2-7; d_gene: TRBD1; v_gene: TRBV6-5; CDR3nt: TGTGCCAGCAGTCTCGGACAGGGAACCTACGAGCAGTACTTC; CDR3aa: CASSLGQGTYEQYF
abundance: once; j_gene: TRBJ2-5; d_gene: -; v_gene: TRBV21-1; CDR3nt: TGTGCCAGCAGCAACCCAATGCGTCAGGGTGCGGAGACCCAGTACTTC; CDR3aa: CASSNPMRQGAETQYF
abundance: -; j_gene: TRBJ2-5; d_gene: TRBD2; v_gene: TRBV6-1; CDR3nt: TGTGCCAGCAGTGAAGCGGGAGCGGGGAACCCAGAGACCCAGTACTTC; CDR3aa: CASSEAGAGNPETQYF